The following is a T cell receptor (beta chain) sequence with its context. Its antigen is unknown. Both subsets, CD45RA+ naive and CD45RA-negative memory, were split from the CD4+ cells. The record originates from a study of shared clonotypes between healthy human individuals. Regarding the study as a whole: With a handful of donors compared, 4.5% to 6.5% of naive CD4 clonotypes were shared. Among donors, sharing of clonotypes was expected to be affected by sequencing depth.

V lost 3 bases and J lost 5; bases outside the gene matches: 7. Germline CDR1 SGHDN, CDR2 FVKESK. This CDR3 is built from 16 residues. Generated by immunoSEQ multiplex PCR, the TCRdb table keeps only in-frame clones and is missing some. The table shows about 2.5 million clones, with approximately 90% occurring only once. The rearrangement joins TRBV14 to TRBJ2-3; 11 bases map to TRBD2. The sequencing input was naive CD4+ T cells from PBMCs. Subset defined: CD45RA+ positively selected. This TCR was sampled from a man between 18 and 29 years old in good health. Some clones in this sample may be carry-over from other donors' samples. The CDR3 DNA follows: TGTGCCAGCAGCCACCTATTAGCGGGAGGGCTAGATACGCAGTATTTT. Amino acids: CASSHLLAGGLDTQYF.